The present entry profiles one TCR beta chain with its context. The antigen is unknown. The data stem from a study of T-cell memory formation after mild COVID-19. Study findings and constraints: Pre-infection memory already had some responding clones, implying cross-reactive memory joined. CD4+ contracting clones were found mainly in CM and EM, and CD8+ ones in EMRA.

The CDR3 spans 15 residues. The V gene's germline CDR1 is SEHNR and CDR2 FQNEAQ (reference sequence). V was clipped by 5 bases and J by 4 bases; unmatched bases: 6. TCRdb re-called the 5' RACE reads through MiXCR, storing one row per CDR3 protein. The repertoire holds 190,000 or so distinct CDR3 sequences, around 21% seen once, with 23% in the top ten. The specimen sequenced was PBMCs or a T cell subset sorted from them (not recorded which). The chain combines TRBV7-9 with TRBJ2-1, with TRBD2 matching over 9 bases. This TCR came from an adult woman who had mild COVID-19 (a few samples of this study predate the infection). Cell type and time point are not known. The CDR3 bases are TGTGCCAGCAGCCTTCAGCGGGGGGAGTACAATGAGCAGTTCTTC. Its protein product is CASSLQRGEYNEQFF.